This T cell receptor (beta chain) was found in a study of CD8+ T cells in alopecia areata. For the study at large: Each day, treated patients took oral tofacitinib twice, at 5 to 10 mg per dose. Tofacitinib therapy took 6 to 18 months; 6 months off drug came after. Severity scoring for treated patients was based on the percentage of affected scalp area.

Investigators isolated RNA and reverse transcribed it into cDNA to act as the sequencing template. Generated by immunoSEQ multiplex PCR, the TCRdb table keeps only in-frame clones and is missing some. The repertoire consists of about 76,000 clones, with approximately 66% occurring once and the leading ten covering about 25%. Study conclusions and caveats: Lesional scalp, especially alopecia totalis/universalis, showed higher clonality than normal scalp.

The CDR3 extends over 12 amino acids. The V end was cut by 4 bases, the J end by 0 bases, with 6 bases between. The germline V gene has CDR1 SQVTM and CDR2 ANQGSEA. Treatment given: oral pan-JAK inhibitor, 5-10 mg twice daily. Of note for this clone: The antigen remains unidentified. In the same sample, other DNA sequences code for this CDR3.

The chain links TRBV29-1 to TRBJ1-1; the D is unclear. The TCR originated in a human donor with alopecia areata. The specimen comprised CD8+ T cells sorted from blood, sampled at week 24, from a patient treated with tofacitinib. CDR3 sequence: CSVVTVNTEAFF. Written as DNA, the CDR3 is TGCAGCGTTGTTACAGTGAACACTGAAGCTTTCTTT.